This TCR beta chain was found in a study of T-cell reconstitution after alpha-beta-depleted transplantation in children. The TCRbeta library was prepared with unique molecular identifiers. Using its own MiXCR run on the PCR reads, TCRdb lists one record per CDR3 protein. In the table there are approximately 340,000 distinct CDR3 sequences, about 9.3% of which are singletons. Germline V CDR1 and CDR2: MNHEY, SVGEGT. There are 18 residues in the CDR3. J lost 5 bases, V lost 5 bases, and 11 bases had no gene match. This clonotype has ten or more counts. The sample in question was PBMCs from the stem cell graft donor, obtained from the stem cell graft. This clonotype was sampled from a human donor who donated a stem cell graft to a child with acute lymphoblastic leukemia. The chain carries TRBV6-2 or TRBV6-3 and TRBJ2-3; 15 bases are shared with TRBD2. The CDR3 nucleotides read TGTGCCAGCAGTCACGGACTAGCGGGAGGGCCGAGGATAGATACGCAGTATTTT. This translates into CASSHGLAGGPRIDTQYF.